A selection of T cell receptor beta chains follows, all from one sample in a study of vaccination effects on CD4 cells after COVID-19. For these receptors, no antigen is known. Some clones are missing from TCRdb's copy, which holds only in-frame ones; the method was immunoSEQ multiplex PCR. Of approximately 8,900 clones listed, 65% to 75% are singletons. The sequencing here drew on CD4+ T cells from PBMCs cultured with HCoV-229E spike peptides, taken before COVID-19 vaccination. These receptors all stem from a human donor who received a COVID-19 vaccine. Both conserved end residues are part of each CDR3. Each record gives: CDR3 length, D gene, clone size, V gene, J gene, CDR3 protein, CDR3 DNA. D genes are given only for firm matches. Size values are once, few and many counts, or a class for expanded clones, and some rows have none.

CDR3 length: 13
D gene: NA
clone size: NA
V gene: TRBV30
J gene: TRBJ2-7
CDR3 protein: CAWFNRGSYEQYF
CDR3 DNA: TGTGCCTGGTTTAATCGGGGGTCCTACGAGCAGTACTTC

CDR3 length: 12
D gene: NA
clone size: NA
V gene: TRBV30
J gene: TRBJ1-6
CDR3 protein: CARREAGSPLHF
CDR3 DNA: TGTGCCCGACGAGAGGCGGGGTCACCCCTCCACTTT

CDR3 length: 15
D gene: TRBD1
clone size: NA
V gene: TRBV7-8
J gene: TRBJ2-2
CDR3 protein: CASSHRGPGTGELFF
CDR3 DNA: TGTGCCAGCAGCCACAGGGGGCCGGGCACCGGGGAGCTGTTTTTT

CDR3 length: 13
D gene: NA
clone size: NA
V gene: TRBV7-2
J gene: TRBJ2-7
CDR3 protein: CASSSSLPYEQYF
CDR3 DNA: TGTGCCAGCAGCTCCTCCCTCCCTTACGAGCAGTACTTC

CDR3 length: 11
D gene: NA
clone size: NA
V gene: TRBV4-1
J gene: TRBJ2-4
CDR3 protein: CASSLRDIQYF
CDR3 DNA: TGCGCCAGCAGCCTAAGGGACATTCAGTACTTC

CDR3 length: 15
D gene: TRBD2
clone size: NA
V gene: TRBV5-4
J gene: TRBJ2-1
CDR3 protein: CASSVAGGPYNEQFF
CDR3 DNA: TGTGCCAGCAGCGTAGCGGGGGGGCCCTACAATGAGCAGTTCTTC

CDR3 length: 16
D gene: NA
clone size: NA
V gene: TRBV7-2
J gene: TRBJ2-1
CDR3 protein: CASSLANDRTYNEQFF
CDR3 DNA: TGTGCCAGCAGCTTAGCGAACGACCGAACCTACAATGAGCAGTTCTTC

CDR3 length: 19
D gene: TRBD1
clone size: NA
V gene: TRBV6-1
J gene: TRBJ1-5
CDR3 protein: CASSEEAGQGRRGDQPQHF
CDR3 DNA: TGTGCCAGCAGTGAAGAGGCGGGACAGGGGCGGAGGGGAGATCAGCCCCAGCATTTT

CDR3 length: 13
D gene: TRBD1
clone size: NA
V gene: TRBV12-3/TRBV12-4
J gene: TRBJ1-4
CDR3 protein: CASSRDRLEKLFF
CDR3 DNA: TGTGCCAGCAGTAGGGACAGACTTGAAAAACTGTTTTTT

CDR3 length: 13
D gene: NA
clone size: NA
V gene: TRBV5-1
J gene: TRBJ1-2
CDR3 protein: CASSLGAGEGYTF
CDR3 DNA: TGCGCCAGCAGCTTGGGGGCAGGGGAAGGCTACACCTTC

CDR3 length: 13
D gene: NA
clone size: NA
V gene: TRBV7-2
J gene: TRBJ2-7
CDR3 protein: CASSKIHAYEQYF
CDR3 DNA: TGTGCCAGCAGCAAAATCCATGCCTACGAGCAGTACTTC

CDR3 length: 13
D gene: NA
clone size: NA
V gene: TRBV6-2/TRBV6-3
J gene: TRBJ1-2
CDR3 protein: CASSAARTYGYTF
CDR3 DNA: TGTGCCAGCAGTGCCGCTAGGACCTATGGCTACACCTTC

CDR3 length: 15
D gene: NA
clone size: NA
V gene: TRBV10-2
J gene: TRBJ1-5
CDR3 protein: CASSHSSQGNQPQHF
CDR3 DNA: TGCGCCAGCAGTCACAGCTCACAGGGCAATCAGCCCCAGCATTTT

CDR3 length: 15
D gene: TRBD1
clone size: NA
V gene: TRBV5-6
J gene: TRBJ1-2
CDR3 protein: CASSPSDRRNYGYTF
CDR3 DNA: TGTGCCAGCAGCCCCTCGGACAGGAGGAACTATGGCTACACCTTC

CDR3 length: 12
D gene: NA
clone size: few
V gene: TRBV19
J gene: TRBJ1-2
CDR3 protein: CASSTVESGYTF
CDR3 DNA: TGTGCCAGTAGTACGGTAGAAAGTGGCTACACCTTC